This record looks at one TCR beta chain sequence and its context. Its antigen is unknown. One end of the junction does not line up with germline, which may come from a read error. The sample belongs to a study of blood T cells in healthy people across ages. Overall study results and limits: In older individuals, TCR beta diversity per million T cells was lower, falling roughly linearly with age.

Every participating donor contributed 7.5 to 10 milliliters of peripheral blood through a draw. Germline CDR1 and CDR2: ENHRY and SYGVKD. The CDR3 spans 14 residues. The second PCR ran about 6 to 12 cycles with a sample-barcoded 5' primer and J-beta primers. One entry per CDR3 protein results from TCRdb running MiXCR on the 5' RACE reads. The sample has about 1.5 million distinct CDR3 sequences; approximately 38% are singletons. The gene calls are TRBV10-3 and TRBJ1-2; 9 positions agree with TRBD1. The sequence derives from a young woman in good health. Sequences were obtained from blood. Written as DNA, the CDR3 is TGTGACATCAGTGCGGGACAGGGTATGGATGGCTACACCTTC. Amino acids: CDISAGQGMDGYTF.